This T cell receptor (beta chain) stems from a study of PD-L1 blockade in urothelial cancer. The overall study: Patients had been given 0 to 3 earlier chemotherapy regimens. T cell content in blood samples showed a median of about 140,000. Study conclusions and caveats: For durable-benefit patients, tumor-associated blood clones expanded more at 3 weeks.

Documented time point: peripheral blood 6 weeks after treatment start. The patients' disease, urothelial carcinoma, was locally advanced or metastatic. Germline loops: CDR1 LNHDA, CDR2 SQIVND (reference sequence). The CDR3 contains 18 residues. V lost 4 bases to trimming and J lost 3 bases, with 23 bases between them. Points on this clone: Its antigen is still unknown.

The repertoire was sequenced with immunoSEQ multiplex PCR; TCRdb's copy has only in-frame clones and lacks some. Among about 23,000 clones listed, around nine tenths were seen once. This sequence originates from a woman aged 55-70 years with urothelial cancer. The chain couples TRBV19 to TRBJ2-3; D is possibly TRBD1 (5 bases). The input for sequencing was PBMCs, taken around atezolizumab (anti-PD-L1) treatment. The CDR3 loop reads CASSTLILTEHQTDTQYF. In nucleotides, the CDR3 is TGTGCCAGTAGTACCCTTATATTGACAGAACATCAGACAGATACGCAGTATTTT.